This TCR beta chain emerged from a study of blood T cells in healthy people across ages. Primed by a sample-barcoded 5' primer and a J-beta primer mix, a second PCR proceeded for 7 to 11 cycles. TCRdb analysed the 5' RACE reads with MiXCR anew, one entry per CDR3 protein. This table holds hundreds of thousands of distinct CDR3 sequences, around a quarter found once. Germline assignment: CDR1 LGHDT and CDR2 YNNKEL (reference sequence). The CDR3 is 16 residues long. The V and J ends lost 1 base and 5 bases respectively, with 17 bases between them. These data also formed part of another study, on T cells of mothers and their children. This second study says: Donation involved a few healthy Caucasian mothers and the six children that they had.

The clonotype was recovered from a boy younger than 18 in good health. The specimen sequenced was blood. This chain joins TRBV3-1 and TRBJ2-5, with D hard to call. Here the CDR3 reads CASSQGQRPRRETQYF. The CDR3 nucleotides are TGTGCCAGCAGCCAAGGGCAAAGGCCTCGACGGGAGACCCAGTACTTC.